The rows below give T cell receptor beta chains drawn from one sample of a study of T cell repertoires in cytomegalovirus infection. MiXCR, applied by TCRdb to the reads, yields one record per CDR3 protein. The data hold fewer than 700,000 distinct CDR3 sequences, with roughly 26% observed a single time. Sequencing was done on a sample of CD8+ T cells from PBMCs. These receptors all come from a human donor in good health (CMV status not recorded). Some clones in this sample may be carry-over from other donors' samples. CDR3s include the opening cysteine and the closing phenylalanine or tryptophan. Each record gives: CDR3 protein, CDR3 DNA, clone size, V gene, J gene, D gene. D genes are given only for firm matches. Part of the rows lack a size; the others show once, few, many or a class for expanded clones.

cdr3_aa: CSARVRGDYGYTF
cdr3_nt: TGCAGTGCTAGAGTTCGGGGGGATTATGGCTACACCTTC
clone_size: NA
v_call: TRBV20-1
j_call: TRBJ1-2
d_call: NA

cdr3_aa: CASRGQSSYNEQFF
cdr3_nt: TGTGCCAGCAGGGGACAGTCTTCCTACAATGAGCAGTTCTTC
clone_size: NA
v_call: TRBV6-1
j_call: TRBJ2-1
d_call: TRBD1

cdr3_aa: CATQGINEQYF
cdr3_nt: TGTGCCACCCAGGGGATCAACGAGCAGTACTTC
clone_size: NA
v_call: TRBV27
j_call: TRBJ2-7
d_call: NA

cdr3_aa: CASSEALLGRGRNQPQHF
cdr3_nt: TGTGCCAGCAGTGAAGCGCTTCTGGGCAGGGGAAGGAATCAGCCCCAGCATTTT
clone_size: NA
v_call: TRBV6-1
j_call: TRBJ1-5
d_call: NA

cdr3_aa: CASSQDIGDTQYF
cdr3_nt: TGTGCCAGCAGCCAAGATATCGGAGATACGCAGTATTTT
clone_size: NA
v_call: TRBV14
j_call: TRBJ2-3
d_call: NA

cdr3_aa: CASSFLSSYEQYF
cdr3_nt: TGTGCCAGCAGTTTTCTGAGCTCCTACGAGCAGTACTTC
clone_size: few
v_call: TRBV27
j_call: TRBJ2-7
d_call: NA

cdr3_aa: CASEAGPNTGELFF
cdr3_nt: TGTGCCAGCGAAGCGGGGCCGAACACCGGGGAGCTGTTTTTT
clone_size: NA
v_call: TRBV15
j_call: TRBJ2-2
d_call: TRBD2

cdr3_aa: CASSYSDRGTEAFF
cdr3_nt: TGTGCCAGCAGTTACTCGGACAGGGGGACTGAAGCTTTCTTT
clone_size: NA
v_call: TRBV6-6
j_call: TRBJ1-1
d_call: TRBD1

cdr3_aa: CASSPRDRDALDTQYF
cdr3_nt: TGTGCCAGCAGTCCAAGGGACAGGGACGCGTTAGATACGCAGTATTTT
clone_size: NA
v_call: TRBV27
j_call: TRBJ2-3
d_call: TRBD1

cdr3_aa: CASSHARSGRSEKLFF
cdr3_nt: TGTGCCAGTAGTCATGCTCGGTCCGGGAGGAGTGAAAAACTGTTTTTT
clone_size: few
v_call: TRBV19
j_call: TRBJ1-4
d_call: NA